The 20 T cell receptor beta chains in this list originate from one sample, sequenced in a study of blood T cell repertoires in COVID-19. Libraries were prepared by immunoSEQ multiplex PCR; TCRdb keeps only in-frame clonotypes and omits some of them. Among 200,000 to 250,000 clones, almost 85% were seen once, and the ten largest hold less than 8%. Material: peripheral blood. The receptors come from a woman aged 45-59 years with active or convalescent COVID-19.

The chain links TRBV5-1 to TRBJ1-1; D may be TRBD1 (6 bases). From germline, CDR1 is SGHRS and CDR2 YFSETQ. The CDR3 length is 14 residues. V was trimmed by 7 bases and J by 2 bases, leaving 15 bases between them. For the CDR3, the DNA is TGCGCCAGCCAGAGGGACAATCTCAACACTGAAGCTTTCTTT. It is translated as CASQRDNLNTEAFF. The complete variable domain, with remaining parts taken from reference TRBV5-1 and TRBJ1-1, reads KAGVTQTPRYLIKTRGQQVTLSCSPISGHRSVSWYQQTPGQGLQFLFEYFSETQRNKGNFPGRFSGRQFSNSRSEMNVSTLELGDSALYLCASQRDNLNTEAFFGQGTRLTVV.

This chain uses TRBV28 with TRBJ2-7; perhaps TRBD2 as D (6 bases). The germline V and J ends were trimmed by 7 bases and 8 bases, with 24 bases remaining between them. The germline CDR1 and CDR2 sequences are MDHEN and SYDVKM. This CDR3 region has 15 residues. CDR3 bases: TGTGCCAGCACCCCGCTAGGCCAGGGAGGCAGCAAGCAGTACTTC. Encoded protein: CASTPLGQGGSKQYF.

The rearrangement joins TRBV28 to TRBJ1-5; the D gene is possibly TRBD1 (6 bases). This CDR3 has 12 residues. V dropped 6 bases and J dropped 10 bases, with 13 bases sitting between them. The germline gives CDR1 MDHEN, CDR2 SYDVKM. CDR3 residues: CASRLTGSPQHF. CDR3 nucleotides: TGTGCCAGCAGGCTCACAGGGAGCCCCCAGCATTTT. Filled out from reference TRBV28 and TRBJ1-5, the complete variable domain reads DVKVTQSSRYLVKRTGEKVFLECVQDMDHENMFWYRQDPGLGLRLIYFSYDVKMKEKGDIPEGYSVSREKKERFSLILESASTNQTSMYLCASRLTGSPQHFGDGTRLSIL.

V usage is TRBV28 and J usage is TRBJ1-2, with D perhaps matching TRBD1 (5 bases). Germline V gives CDR1 MDHEN, CDR2 SYDVKM. Trimming pared 3 bases from V and 4 bases from J, leaving 15 bases between. The CDR3 totals 15 residues. CDR3 coding DNA: TGTGCCAGCAGTTTCGTTATAGGGCAGGGCTATGGCTACACCTTC. Amino acid sequence: CASSFVIGQGYGYTF.

V gene TRBV7-2 combines with J gene TRBJ2-1; 8 nucleotides agree with TRBD2. The germline V gene has CDR1 SGHTA and CDR2 FQGNSA. J gave up 0 bases and V 5 bases, and 3 bases lay outside the gene matches. The CDR3 length is 15 residues. The CDR3 nucleotides read TGTGCCAGCAGCGCACGGGAGGGCTCCTACAATGAGCAGTTCTTC. This codes for CASSAREGSYNEQFF. The variable domain in full, with the rest retrieved from reference TRBV7-2 and TRBJ2-1, is GAGVSQSPSNKVTEKGKDVELRCDPISGHTALYWYRQSLGQGLEFLIYFQGNSAPDKSGLPSDRFSAERTGGSVSTLTIQRTQQEDSAVYLCASSAREGSYNEQFFGPGTRLTVL.

The chain employs TRBV5-6 and TRBJ2-5, with TRBD1 identical over 9 bases. CDR3 size: 15 residues. V was pared by 6 bases and J by 5 bases, with 11 bases of the junction left unmatched. Germline CDR1 SGHDT, CDR2 YYEEEE. This CDR3 is CASTPVGTGKETQYF. The DNA for the CDR3 is TGTGCCAGCACCCCGGTCGGGACAGGGAAGGAGACCCAGTACTTC.

The chain has TRBV19 and TRBJ1-5; 9 positions match TRBD1. Germline CDR1 is LNHDA and CDR2 is SQIVND (reference sequence). Losses at the gene ends were 11 bases for V and 4 bases for J; bases not matched to a gene: 6. The CDR3 has 13 amino acids. The CDR3 reads CASGTGLNQPQHF. Here the CDR3 DNA reads TGTGCCTCCGGGACAGGGCTTAATCAGCCCCAGCATTTT.

The gene calls are TRBV7-9 and TRBJ2-1; 8 bases are shared with TRBD2. With V trimmed by 3 bases and J by 0 bases, 7 bases remained unmatched. Germline V gene data show CDR1 as SEHNR and CDR2 as FQNEAQ (reference sequence). This CDR3 has 17 residues. CDR3 DNA: TGTGCCAGCAGCTTCTTACGGGGGGGAAGCTCCTACAATGAGCAGTTCTTC. Its translation: CASSFLRGGSSYNEQFF.

The chain carries TRBV6-5 and TRBJ2-2, with 8 bases that match TRBD1. V was pared by 6 bases and J by 8 bases, with 11 bases of the junction left unmatched. The CDR3 loop spans 15 amino acids. The V gene's germline CDR1 is MNHEY and CDR2 SVGAGI. CDR3 DNA: TGTGCCAGCAGAGGAACAGGGGGTGATGCAGGGGAGCTGTTTTTT. Protein product: CASRGTGGDAGELFF.

The rearrangement links TRBV6-1 to TRBJ1-4, with 9 bases aligning to TRBD1. The CDR3 covers 14 residues. J was trimmed by 8 bases and V by 3 bases; bases with no gene match: 4. From germline, CDR1 is MNHNS and CDR2 SASEGT. This chain's CDR3 is CASSEGQGNEKLFF. CDR3 DNA: TGTGCCAGCAGTGAGGGACAGGGAAACGAAAAACTGTTTTTT.

This chain connects TRBV5-6 to TRBJ1-4; no clear D. With 2 bases removed from V and 8 bases from J, the gap between germline ends came to 13 bases. Germline-derived CDR1 and CDR2 are SGHDT and YYEEEE. This CDR3 is 14 amino acids long. CDR3 sequence reads: CASSLISGREKLFF. The CDR3 nucleotides read TGTGCCAGCAGCTTAATATCGGGTCGAGAAAAACTGTTTTTT.

A note on this clone: The sample carries other DNA sequences with the same CDR3. The gene calls are TRBV19 and TRBJ2-6; D possibly corresponds to TRBD2 (6 bases). The CDR3 is made up of 15 amino acids. V was cut by 6 bases and J by 2 bases, with 11 bases left in between. CDR1 LNHDA and CDR2 SQIVND come from the germline V gene (reference sequence). Here the CDR3 DNA reads TGTGCCAGTAGACCCCCGGGGGCTGGGGCCAACGTCCTGACTTTC. This sequence encodes CASRPPGAGANVLTF. The full variable domain, completed using reference TRBV19 and TRBJ2-6, is DGGITQSPKYLFRKEGQNVTLSCEQNLNHDAMYWYRQDPGQGLRLIYYSQIVNDFQKGDIAEGYSVSREKKESFPLTVTSAQKNPTAFYLCASRPPGAGANVLTFGAGSRLTVL.

V gene TRBV7-2 combines with J gene TRBJ1-2; D call uncertain. The CDR3 sequence is 12 residues long. Trimming cost V 5 bases and J 4 bases, with 8 bases left between them. The germline V gene has CDR1 SGHTA and CDR2 FQGNSA. CDR3 nucleotides: TGTGCCAGCAGCCCAGATTCCTATGGCTACACCTTC. It translates to CASSPDSYGYTF.

V and J are TRBV18 and TRBJ1-1; no firm D call. V was pared by 0 bases and J by 11 bases, with 13 bases between. This CDR3 has 13 residues. CDR1 KGHSH and CDR2 LQKENI come from the germline V gene. CDR3 nucleotides: TGTGCCAGCTCACCACCGGCCCTGGTGGAGGCTTTCTTT. This codes for CASSPPALVEAFF.

The chain recombines TRBV5-1 with TRBJ2-1; 11 nucleotides match TRBD2. Per the germline V gene, CDR1 is SGHRS and CDR2 is YFSETQ. V lost 3 bases to trimming and J lost 5 bases; unmatched junction nucleotides: 4. This CDR3 is built from 15 residues. The CDR3 region has the DNA TGCGCCAGCAGCTCACTAGCGGGGGCTAACAATGAGCAGTTCTTC. Its translation: CASSSLAGANNEQFF.

The chain carries TRBV10-3 and TRBJ2-5; D is perhaps TRBD2 (5 bases). CDR1 ENHRY and CDR2 SYGVKD come from the germline V gene. The V and J ends lost 8 bases and 2 bases respectively, with 21 bases between them. The CDR3 contains 16 residues. The DNA for the CDR3 is TGTGCCATCGCCAGTTCTACCGGACTCTCACAAGAGACCCAGTACTTC. The encoded protein is CAIASSTGLSQETQYF.

This clone was counted a few times. The rearrangement links TRBV6-5 to TRBJ1-3; D is ambiguous. Germline CDR1 and CDR2: MNHEY and SVGAGI. The CDR3 has 14 amino acids. Deletions cut 2 bases from V and 0 bases from J, with 5 bases between. In DNA, the CDR3 is TGTGCCAGCAGTTACGCAGTCTCTGGAAACACCATATATTTT. Protein sequence: CASSYAVSGNTIYF.

The chain is built from TRBV5-1 and TRBJ2-7; maybe TRBD2 (6 bases). Trimming removed 0 bases from V and 0 bases from J, with 16 bases in between. This CDR3 is 17 amino acids long. CDR1 and CDR2 from the germline V gene are SGHRS and YFSETQ. CDR3 sequence (DNA): TGCGCCAGCAGCTTGGGTATCCTAGCGAGTAGCTCCTACGAGCAGTACTTC. Protein: CASSLGILASSSYEQYF.

This chain uses TRBV3-1 (or the pseudogene TRBV3-2) with TRBJ1-3, with D possibly TRBD1 on 6 matching bases. This CDR3 comprises 17 residues. Germline loops: CDR1 LGHDT, CDR2 YNNKEL (reference sequence). Trimming shortened V by 4 bases and J by 4 bases, and 20 bases separated the two germline ends. The CDR3 spells CASSLILQVGAGNTIYF. In DNA, the CDR3 is TGTGCCAGCAGCCTCATATTACAGGTGGGGGCCGGAAACACCATATATTTT.

As for this clone: Additional DNA sequences in this sample encode the identical CDR3. The V and J genes are TRBV6-5 and TRBJ1-5; 10 bases agree with TRBD1. The germline CDR1 and CDR2 sequences are MNHEY and SVGAGI. Trimming at V came to 6 bases and at J to 7 bases, leaving 3 bases not matched to a gene. This CDR3 region has 13 residues. CDR3 nucleotide sequence: TGTGCCAGCAGACGGGACAGGGGACAGCCCCAGCATTTT. It is translated as CASRRDRGQPQHF.